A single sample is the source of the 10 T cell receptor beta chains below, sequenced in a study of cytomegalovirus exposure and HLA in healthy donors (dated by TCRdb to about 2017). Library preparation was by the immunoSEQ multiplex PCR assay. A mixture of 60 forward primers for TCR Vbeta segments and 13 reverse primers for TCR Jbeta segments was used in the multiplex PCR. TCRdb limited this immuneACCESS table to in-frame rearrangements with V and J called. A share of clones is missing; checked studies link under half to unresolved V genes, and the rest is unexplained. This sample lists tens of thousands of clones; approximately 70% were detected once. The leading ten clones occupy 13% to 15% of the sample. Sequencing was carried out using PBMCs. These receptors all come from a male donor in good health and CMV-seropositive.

This CDR3 is CASSIWGRNTEAFF. The CDR3, as DNA: TGTGCCAGTAGTATATGGGGGCGGAACACTGAAGCTTTCTTT. The V call is TRBV19, the J call TRBJ1-1, with D maybe TRBD1 (6 bases). Per the germline V gene, CDR1 is LNHDA and CDR2 is SQIVND (reference sequence). Trimming cost V 2 bases and J 1 base, with 8 bases left between them. CDR3 size: 14 residues.

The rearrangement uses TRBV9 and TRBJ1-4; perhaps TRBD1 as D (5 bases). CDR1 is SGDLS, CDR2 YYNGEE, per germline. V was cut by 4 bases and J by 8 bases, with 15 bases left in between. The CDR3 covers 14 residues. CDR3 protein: CASSPRQGPEKLFF. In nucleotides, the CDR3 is TGTGCCAGCAGCCCCCGCCAGGGCCCCGAAAAACTGTTTTTT. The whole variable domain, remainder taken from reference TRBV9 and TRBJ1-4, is DSGVTQTPKHLITATGQRVTLRCSPRSGDLSVYWYQQSLDQGLQFLIQYYNGEERAKGNILERFSAQQFPDLHSELNLSSLELGDSALYFCASSPRQGPEKLFFGSGTQLSVL.

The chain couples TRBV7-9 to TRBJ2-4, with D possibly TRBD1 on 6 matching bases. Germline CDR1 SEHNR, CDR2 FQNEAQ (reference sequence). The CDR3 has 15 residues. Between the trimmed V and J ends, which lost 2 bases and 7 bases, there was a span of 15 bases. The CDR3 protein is CASSLSSGRGNIQYF. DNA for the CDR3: TGTGCCAGCAGCTTATCTTCAGGAAGGGGGAACATTCAGTACTTC.

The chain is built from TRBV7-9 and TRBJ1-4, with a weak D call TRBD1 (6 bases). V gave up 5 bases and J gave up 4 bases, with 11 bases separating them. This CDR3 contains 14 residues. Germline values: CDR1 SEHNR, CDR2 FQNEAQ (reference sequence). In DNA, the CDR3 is TGTGCCAGCAGCCCTAAGGGACATAATGAAAAACTGTTTTTT. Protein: CASSPKGHNEKLFF. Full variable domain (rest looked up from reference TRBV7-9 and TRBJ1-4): DTGVSQNPRHKITKRGQNVTFRCDPISEHNRLYWYRQTLGQGPEFLTYFQNEAQLEKSRLLSDRFSAERPKGSFSTLEIQRTEQGDSAMYLCASSPKGHNEKLFFGSGTQLSVL.

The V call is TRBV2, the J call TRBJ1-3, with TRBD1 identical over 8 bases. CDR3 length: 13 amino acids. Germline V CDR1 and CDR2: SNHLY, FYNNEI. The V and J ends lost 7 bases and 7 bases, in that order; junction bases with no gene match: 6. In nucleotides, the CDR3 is TGTGCCAGCACCAAAGACAGGGGTAACACCATATATTTT. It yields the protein CASTKDRGNTIYF.

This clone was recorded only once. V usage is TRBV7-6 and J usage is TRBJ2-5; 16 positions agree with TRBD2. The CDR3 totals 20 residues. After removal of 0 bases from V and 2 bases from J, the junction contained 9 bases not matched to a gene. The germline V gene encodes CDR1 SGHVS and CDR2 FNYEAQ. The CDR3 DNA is TGTGCCAGCAGCTTAGCCCCGGGACTAGCGGGGGGGCGTGATCAAGAGACCCAGTACTTC. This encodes CASSLAPGLAGGRDQETQYF.

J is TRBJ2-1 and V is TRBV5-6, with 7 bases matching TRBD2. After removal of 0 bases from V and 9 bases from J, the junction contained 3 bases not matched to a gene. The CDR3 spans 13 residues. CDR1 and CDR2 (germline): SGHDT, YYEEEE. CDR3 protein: CASSLGGGGEQFF. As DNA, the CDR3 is TGTGCCAGCAGCTTGGGCGGGGGTGGTGAGCAGTTCTTC.

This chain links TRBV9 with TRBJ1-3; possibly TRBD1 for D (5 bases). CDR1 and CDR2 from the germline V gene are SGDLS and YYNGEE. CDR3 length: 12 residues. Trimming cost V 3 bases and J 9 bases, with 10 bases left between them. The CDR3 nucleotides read TGTGCCAGCAGCGCCGCCGGGGGCACCATATATTTT. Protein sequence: CASSAAGGTIYF.

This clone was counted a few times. In DNA, the CDR3 is TGCAGCGTTGTCAGAATGAACACCGGGGAGCTGTTTTTT. Its protein is CSVVRMNTGELFF. The rearrangement links TRBV29-1 to TRBJ2-2; no definite D call. There are 13 residues in the CDR3. Germline-derived CDR1 and CDR2 are SQVTM and ANQGSEA. V shed 4 bases and J shed 1 base, with 7 bases lying between them.

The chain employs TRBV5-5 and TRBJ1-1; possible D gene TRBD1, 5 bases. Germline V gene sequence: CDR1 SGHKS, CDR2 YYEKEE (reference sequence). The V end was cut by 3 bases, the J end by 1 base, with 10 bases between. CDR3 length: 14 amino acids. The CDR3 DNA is TGTGCCAGCAGCTCGACAGCCCAGAACACTGAAGCTTTCTTT. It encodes CASSSTAQNTEAFF.